The 21 T cell receptor beta chains listed next were all sequenced from one sample in a study of cytomegalovirus exposure and HLA in healthy donors. 13 Jbeta primers and 60 Vbeta primers were used for the PCR. Produced via immunoSEQ multiplex PCR; TCRdb's table is partial and in-frame only. Of roughly 200,000 clones listed, approximately 85% are singletons. Sequenced input: PBMCs. All receptors derive from a woman in her fifties or sixties in good health and CMV-seronegative.

J is TRBJ2-3 and V is TRBV1; no check of the table's D call, TRBD2, against the DNA was made. TRBV1 is deemed a pseudogene. The CDR3 is made up of 15 amino acids. In nucleotides, the CDR3 is TGCACCAGCAGCCCCGCCTGGCCCGGGGCAGATACGCAGTATTTT. Translated, it gives CTSSPAWPGADTQYF.

The CDR3 spells CASSLAPGNEQFF. The CDR3 DNA reads TGTGCCAGCAGCTTAGCGCCGGGGAATGAGCAGTTCTTC. The chain is built from TRBV7-2 and TRBJ2-1, with a weak D call TRBD2 (5 bases). This CDR3 contains 13 residues. The V gene lost 0 bases and the J gene lost 7 bases, with 7 bases spanning the gap. Looked up from germline, CDR1 is SGHTA and CDR2 is FQGNSA.

This clone was seen a single time. The V and J genes are TRBV30 and TRBJ1-3; 7 bases map to TRBD1. Germline V lookup: CDR1 GTSNPN, CDR2 SVGIG (reference sequence). The CDR3 is made up of 15 amino acids. V was clipped by 0 bases and J by 0 bases; unmatched bases: 2. The CDR3 DNA is TGTGCCTGGAGTGTACGGGACAGCTCTGGAAACACCATATATTTT. It encodes CAWSVRDSSGNTIYF.

The chain carries TRBV6-6 and TRBJ2-2; possible D gene TRBD2, 5 bases. Germline CDR1 is MNHNY and CDR2 is SVGAGI (reference sequence). This CDR3 comprises 12 residues. V was clipped by 6 bases and J by 6 bases, with 8 bases between them. In nucleotides, the CDR3 is TGTGCCAGCAGGCTTAGCGCCGGGGAGCTGTTTTTT. Translating it yields CASRLSAGELFF.

The gene calls are TRBV19 and TRBJ2-1; TRBD2 matches at 13 bases. J gave up 9 bases and V 3 bases, and 5 bases lay outside the gene matches. From germline, CDR1 is LNHDA and CDR2 SQIVND (reference sequence). CDR3 length: 15 residues. CDR3 residues: CASSIELAGGGEQFF. DNA of the CDR3: TGTGCCAGTAGTATCGAACTAGCGGGAGGGGGTGAGCAGTTCTTC.

This clone was seen only once. This chain's CDR3 is CASSQDYRDQPQHF. The CDR3 DNA reads as TGCGCCAGCAGCCAAGATTACAGGGATCAGCCCCAGCATTTT. The chain uses TRBV4-3 and TRBJ1-5, with D maybe TRBD1 (6 bases). Germline V CDR1 and CDR2: LGHNA, YSLEER. Trimming took off 0 bases at V and 5 bases at J, with 8 bases between the two ends. The CDR3 has 14 residues.

This sequence joins TRBV7-9 and TRBJ1-5, with 8 positions matching TRBD1. The CDR3 is 18 residues long. Germline CDR1 and CDR2: SEHNR and FQNEAQ (reference sequence). The V gene end was trimmed by 1 base and the J gene end by 4 bases; junction bases not matched to a gene: 12. DNA for the CDR3: TGTGCCAGCAGCTTAGTACTTGGGACAGGCGTCACGAATCAGCCCCAGCATTTT. The encoded protein is CASSLVLGTGVTNQPQHF.

The gene calls are TRBV28 and TRBJ1-5; 11 nucleotides agree with TRBD1. With V trimmed by 10 bases and J by 4 bases, 9 bases remained unmatched. Germline-derived CDR1 and CDR2 are MDHEN and SYDVKM. The CDR3 length is 15 residues. The CDR3 loop reads CANGAGQGANQPQHF. DNA of the CDR3: TGTGCCAACGGCGCCGGACAGGGGGCAAATCAGCCCCAGCATTTT.

The chain links TRBV14 to TRBJ2-3; D is ambiguous. The CDR3 is 15 amino acids. Between the trimmed V and J ends, which lost 0 bases and 1 base, there was a span of 8 bases. CDR1 and CDR2 (germline): SGHDN, FVKESK. The CDR3 protein is CASSQESLRTDTQYF. CDR3 nucleotide sequence: TGTGCCAGCAGCCAAGAGTCCCTCCGCACAGATACGCAGTATTTT. The full variable domain, rest sourced from reference TRBV14 and TRBJ2-3, is EAGVTQFPSHSVIEKGQTVTLRCDPISGHDNLYWYRRVMGKEIKFLLHFVKESKQDESGMPNNRFLAERTGGTYSTLKVQPAELEDSGVYFCASSQESLRTDTQYFGPGTRLTVL.

This chain joins TRBV6-5 and TRBJ1-1; the match to TRBD1 covers 8 bases. The CDR3 contains 15 residues. The V and J ends lost 5 bases and 7 bases, in that order; junction bases with no gene match: 12. Germline CDR1 reads MNHEY; CDR2 reads SVGAGI. CDR3 sequence (DNA): TGTGCCAGCAGTCCTGAGATCCGGGACAGGCTTGAAGCTTTCTTT. As protein: CASSPEIRDRLEAFF.

J is TRBJ2-5 and V is TRBV11-2; 10 bases are a match to TRBD2. Losses at the gene ends were 0 bases for V and 5 bases for J; bases not matched to a gene: 6. CDR3 length: 16 amino acids. The germline V gene has CDR1 SGHAT and CDR2 FQNNGV. CDR3 in DNA: TGTGCCAGCAGCTTAGATATAGCGGGAGGTAGGGAGACCCAGTACTTC. Encoded protein: CASSLDIAGGRETQYF.

This sequence joins TRBV11-2 and TRBJ1-1; unclear D gene. V gave up 1 base and J gave up 6 bases, with 12 bases separating them. This CDR3 has 14 residues. Germline CDR1 is SGHAT and CDR2 is FQNNGV. CDR3 residues: CASSLARRGAEAFF. In nucleotides, the CDR3 is TGTGCCAGCAGCTTAGCGAGGAGAGGCGCTGAAGCTTTCTTT.

The chain is built from TRBV5-1 and TRBJ2-3, with 10 bases that match TRBD2. This CDR3 region has 16 residues. Germline CDR1 and CDR2: SGHRS and YFSETQ. V was pared by 5 bases and J by 2 bases, with 8 bases of the junction left unmatched. CDR3: CASRVGLAAYTDTQYF. DNA of the CDR3: TGCGCCAGCAGGGTTGGACTAGCGGCCTACACAGATACGCAGTATTTT.

This clone appeared once. This chain joins TRBV13 and TRBJ1-2, with no clear D. Trimming shortened V by 5 bases and J by 8 bases, and 18 bases separated the two germline ends. The CDR3 is made up of 14 amino acids. The V gene's germline CDR1 is PRHDT and CDR2 FYEKMQ (reference sequence). The CDR3 DNA is TGTGCCAGCAGCCCCGGGGAAAACCGGGGAGGCTACACCTTC. This gives the protein CASSPGENRGGYTF.

The chain couples TRBV10-1 to TRBJ2-3, with D possibly matching TRBD2 (5 bases). Trimming took off 2 bases at V and 3 bases at J, with 9 bases between the two ends. This CDR3 is 14 amino acids long. The V gene's germline CDR1 is WNHNN and CDR2 SYGVQD (reference sequence). CDR3 DNA sequence: TGCGCCAGCAGTGAGCCGGGAATTACAGATACGCAGTATTTT. Its translation is CASSEPGITDTQYF.

This clone is a singleton in its sample. V is TRBV7-2 and J is TRBJ2-7, with 7 nucleotides matching TRBD1. Germline V gene data show CDR1 as SGHTA and CDR2 as FQGNSA. J was trimmed by 4 bases and V by 4 bases; bases with no gene match: 16. CDR3 length: 17 amino acids. This CDR3 is CASSSGTATSLTYEQYF. The CDR3 region has the DNA TGTGCCAGCAGCTCCGGGACAGCAACTTCCTTGACTTACGAGCAGTACTTC.

The chain is built from TRBV7-2 and TRBJ2-5, with D possibly matching TRBD2 (5 bases). V lost 4 bases and J 7 bases, leaving 22 bases between the germline ends. Germline CDR1 SGHTA, CDR2 FQGNSA. This CDR3 has 16 residues. The CDR3, as DNA: TGTGCCAGCAGCTCCCTCCCCAGAGGGCCCCGGGCGACCCAGTACTTC. Residues: CASSSLPRGPRATQYF.

The chain links TRBV6-6 to TRBJ2-2, with 8 bases that match TRBD1. With V trimmed by 2 bases and J by 5 bases, 4 bases remained unmatched. The CDR3 consists of 15 residues. Germline V gene sequence: CDR1 MNHNY, CDR2 SVGAGI (reference sequence). CDR3 region: CASSYRDRGTGELFF. CDR3 DNA: TGTGCCAGCAGTTACAGAGACAGGGGAACCGGGGAGCTGTTTTTT.

The chain recombines TRBV4-2 with TRBJ2-1; 8 bases are a match to TRBD2. The CDR3 is made up of 14 amino acids. Unmatched junction bases numbered 4, after V lost 0 bases and J lost 9 bases. Per germline, CDR1 LGHNA and CDR2 YNFKEQ. Here the CDR3 DNA reads TGTGCCAGCAGCCAAGACAGCGGGAGTAGTGAGCAGTTCTTC. It is translated as CASSQDSGSSEQFF.

The chain is built from TRBV28 and TRBJ2-3; 15 nucleotides align to TRBD2. This CDR3 is 19 amino acids long. Trimming took 4 bases from V and 5 from J; bases not matched to a gene: 13. Germline V lookup: CDR1 MDHEN, CDR2 SYDVKM. The CDR3 loop reads CASSSRLARTSGRVDTQYF. Written as DNA, the CDR3 is TGTGCCAGCAGTTCCCGACTCGCGAGGACTAGCGGGAGGGTAGATACGCAGTATTTT.

The V call is TRBV28, the J call TRBJ2-7, with D maybe TRBD2 (5 bases). Germline V gives CDR1 MDHEN, CDR2 SYDVKM. The CDR3 runs to 17 residues. Trimming cost V 3 bases and J 1 base, with 19 bases left between them. In nucleotides, the CDR3 is TGTGCCAGCAGTTTCCAGCAACGCGGGTACTTTTCCTACGAGCAGTACTTC. It encodes CASSFQQRGYFSYEQYF.